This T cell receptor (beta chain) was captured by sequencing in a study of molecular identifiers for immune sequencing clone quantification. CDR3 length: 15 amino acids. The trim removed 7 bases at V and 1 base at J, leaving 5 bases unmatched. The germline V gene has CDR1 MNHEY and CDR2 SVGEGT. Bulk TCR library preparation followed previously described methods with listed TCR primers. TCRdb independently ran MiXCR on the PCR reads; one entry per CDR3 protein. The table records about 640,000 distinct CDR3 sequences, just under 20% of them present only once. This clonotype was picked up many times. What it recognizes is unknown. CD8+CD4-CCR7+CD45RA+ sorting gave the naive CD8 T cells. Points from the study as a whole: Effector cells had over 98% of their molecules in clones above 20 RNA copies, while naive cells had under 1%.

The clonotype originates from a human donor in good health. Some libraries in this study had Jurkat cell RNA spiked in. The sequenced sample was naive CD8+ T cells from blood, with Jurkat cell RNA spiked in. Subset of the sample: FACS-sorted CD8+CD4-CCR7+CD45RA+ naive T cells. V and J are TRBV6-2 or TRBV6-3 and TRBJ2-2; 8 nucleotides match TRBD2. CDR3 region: CASIDSGRNTGELFF. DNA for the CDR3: TGTGCCAGCATTGACAGCGGGAGGAACACCGGGGAGCTGTTTTTT.